This T cell receptor beta chain was identified in a study of blood T cell repertoires in COVID-19. Measured with immunoSEQ multiplex PCR; TCRdb has only the in-frame clones, and not every one. The sample shows tens of thousands of clones, more than 80% of them seen only once. Germline V lookup: CDR1 MDHEN, CDR2 SYDVKM. The CDR3 extends over 11 amino acids. Trimming shortened V by 7 bases and J by 5 bases, and 8 bases separated the two germline ends. This TCR came from a man in his thirties or forties with active or convalescent COVID-19. V is TRBV28 and J is TRBJ1-1, with no clear D. Sequencing was carried out using peripheral blood. The CDR3 sequence: CASTSGTEAFF. The CDR3 region has the DNA TGTGCCAGCACCTCGGGGACTGAAGCTTTCTTT.